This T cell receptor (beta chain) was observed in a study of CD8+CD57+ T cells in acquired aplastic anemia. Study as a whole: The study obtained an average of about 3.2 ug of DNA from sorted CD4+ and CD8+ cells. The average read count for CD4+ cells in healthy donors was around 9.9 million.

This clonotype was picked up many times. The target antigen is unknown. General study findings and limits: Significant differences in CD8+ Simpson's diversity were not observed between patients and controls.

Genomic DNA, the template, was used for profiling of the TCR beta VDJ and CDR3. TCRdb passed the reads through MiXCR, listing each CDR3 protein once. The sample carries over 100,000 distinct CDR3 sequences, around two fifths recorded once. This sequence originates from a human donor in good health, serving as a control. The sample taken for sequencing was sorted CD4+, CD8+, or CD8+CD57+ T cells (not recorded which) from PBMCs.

CDR3 DNA: TGTGCCAGCAGCGCCCGGCTCGGGACAGGCAACTACGAGCAGTACTTC. This translates into CASSARLGTGNYEQYF. The chain couples TRBV3-1 to TRBJ2-7, with 8 bases fitting TRBD1. Germline loops: CDR1 LGHDT, CDR2 YNNKEL (reference sequence). Trimming at V came to 5 bases and at J to 3 bases, leaving 12 bases not matched to a gene. The CDR3 totals 16 residues.